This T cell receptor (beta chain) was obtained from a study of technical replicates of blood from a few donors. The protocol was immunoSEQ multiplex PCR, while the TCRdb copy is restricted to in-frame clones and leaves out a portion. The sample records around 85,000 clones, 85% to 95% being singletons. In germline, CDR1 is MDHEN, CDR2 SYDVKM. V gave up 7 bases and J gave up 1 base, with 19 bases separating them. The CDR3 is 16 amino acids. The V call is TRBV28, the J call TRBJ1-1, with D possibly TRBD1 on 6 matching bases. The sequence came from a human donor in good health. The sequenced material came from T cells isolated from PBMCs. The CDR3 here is CASNIYPGTQNTEAFF. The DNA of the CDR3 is TGTGCCAGCAACATATATCCCGGGACACAGAACACTGAAGCTTTCTTT.